This T cell receptor (beta chain) was sequenced for a study of a mutant IDH1 vaccine in newly diagnosed glioma. Study as a whole: Once 4-6 weeks had passed after radiotherapy alone, vaccination started, or it started with temozolomide cycles.

The V end lost 5 bases, the J end lost 7 bases, and 20 bases lay between the germline ends. Germline V gene sequence: CDR1 LNHDA, CDR2 SQIVND (reference sequence). CDR3 length: 15 amino acids. Assay: immunoSEQ multiplex PCR; the TCRdb copy retains only in-frame clones and omits some. The table lists about 34,000 clones, around nine tenths of them singletons. Study observations and caveats: With respect to changes in top peripheral T cell clonotypes, pseudoprogression seemed unrelated.

Time point noted: week 47, end of study. Every single dose of the vaccine, 300 ug of mutant IDH1 20-mer peptide, came with topical imiquimod. Newly diagnosed WHO grade 3 or 4 IDH1-mutant, ATRX-lost astrocytomas were identified in the donors. Worth noting for this clone: Its antigen is not known.

The chain combines TRBV19 with TRBJ1-2; weak D call: TRBD1 (6 bases). The clonotype originates from a woman aged 25-40 years with glioma. The specimen was PBMCs, collected from a glioma patient whose treatment included an IDH1 peptide vaccine. In DNA, the CDR3 is TGTGCCAGTAGTGCCACCCCCCAACAGGGCGGTGGCTACACCTTC. Translating it yields CASSATPQQGGGYTF.